In its sample, the clone carrying this TCR beta chain was seen once. This record comes from a study of blood T cell repertoires in COVID-19. Germline CDR1 is MNHEY and CDR2 is SMNVEV (reference sequence). Trimming took 2 bases from V and 7 from J, leaving 12 bases between them. The CDR3 has 14 residues. TCRdb's copy holds only in-frame clones and misses some; the assay was immunoSEQ multiplex PCR. The table includes roughly 160,000 clones, approximately 91% detected once. The origin of this receptor is a young man with acute or convalescent COVID-19. The rearrangement uses TRBV27 and TRBJ2-4, with D perhaps matching TRBD2 (6 bases). The sequenced sample was peripheral blood. CDR3 sequence reads: CASSLGSGVNIQYF. In DNA form, the CDR3 reads TGTGCCAGCAGTTTAGGGTCGGGGGTGAACATTCAGTACTTC.